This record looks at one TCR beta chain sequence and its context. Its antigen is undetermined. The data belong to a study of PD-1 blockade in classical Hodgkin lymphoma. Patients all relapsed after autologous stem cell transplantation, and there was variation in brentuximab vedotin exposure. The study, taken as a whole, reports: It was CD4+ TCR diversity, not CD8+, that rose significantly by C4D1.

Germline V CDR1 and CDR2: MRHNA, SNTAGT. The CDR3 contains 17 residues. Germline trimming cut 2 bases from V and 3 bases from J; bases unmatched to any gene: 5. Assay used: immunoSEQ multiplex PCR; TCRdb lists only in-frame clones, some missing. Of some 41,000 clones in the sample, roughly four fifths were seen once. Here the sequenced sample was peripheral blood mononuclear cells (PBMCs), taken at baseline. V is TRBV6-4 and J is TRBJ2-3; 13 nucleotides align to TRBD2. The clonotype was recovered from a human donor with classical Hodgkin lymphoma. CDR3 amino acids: CASSDPKGLAGTDTQYF. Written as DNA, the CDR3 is TGTGCCAGCAGTGACCCAAAGGGACTAGCGGGGACAGATACGCAGTATTTT.